The rows below give T cell receptor beta chains drawn from one sample of a study of blood T cell repertoires in COVID-19. Using immunoSEQ multiplex PCR, the repertoire was profiled, and TCRdb retains in-frame clones only, with some absent. The sample records about 200,000 clones, 85% being singletons. The sequenced sample consisted of PBMCs or T cells enriched from blood (not recorded which). Receptor source: a man in his forties or fifties who had recovered from COVID-19. Each CDR3 is given with its conserved first and last residue. The D gene is left open where the match is weak. Only part of the rows carry a size: once, few, many, or a class if the clone is expanded.

j_gene: TRBJ2-7
abundance: few
d_gene: TRBD2
v_gene: TRBV11-1
CDR3nt: TGTGCCAGCAGCTCAACCTGGAGTAGCGGGGGGGTCGAGCAGTACTTC
CDR3aa: CASSSTWSSGGVEQYF

j_gene: TRBJ1-4
abundance: -
d_gene: -
v_gene: TRBV6-1
CDR3nt: TGTGCCAGCACCTTGGGCCCCGGAAAACTGTTTTTT
CDR3aa: CASTLGPGKLFF

j_gene: TRBJ2-1
abundance: -
d_gene: TRBD2
v_gene: TRBV7-3
CDR3nt: TGTGCCAGCAGACCCGGGACTAGCGGTTACAATGAGCAGTTCTTC
CDR3aa: CASRPGTSGYNEQFF

j_gene: TRBJ2-1
abundance: few
d_gene: TRBD1
v_gene: TRBV4-1
CDR3nt: TGCGCCAGCAGCCGTTCAGGGGGCAATGAGCAGTTCTTC
CDR3aa: CASSRSGGNEQFF

j_gene: TRBJ1-6
abundance: -
d_gene: TRBD1
v_gene: TRBV9
CDR3nt: TGTGCCAGCAGCCCAGGGACAGGGAATTCACCCCTCCACTTT
CDR3aa: CASSPGTGNSPLHF

j_gene: TRBJ1-1
abundance: few
d_gene: -
v_gene: TRBV30
CDR3nt: TGTGCCTGGAGACAGGGAATCGGCATCACTGAAGCTTTCTTT
CDR3aa: CAWRQGIGITEAFF

j_gene: TRBJ2-3
abundance: medium-sized
d_gene: TRBD1
v_gene: TRBV6-4
CDR3nt: TGTGCCAGCAGTGACTCGCAGGGGGCAGATACGCAGTATTTT
CDR3aa: CASSDSQGADTQYF

j_gene: TRBJ1-1
abundance: -
d_gene: -
v_gene: TRBV12-3/TRBV12-4
CDR3nt: TGTGCCAGCAGTTTTTCGGTTTCTGAAGCTTTCTTT
CDR3aa: CASSFSVSEAFF

j_gene: TRBJ2-7
abundance: -
d_gene: TRBD1
v_gene: TRBV5-1
CDR3nt: TGCGCCAGCAGCTTACGTACAGGGGGCATATACGAGCAGTACTTC
CDR3aa: CASSLRTGGIYEQYF

j_gene: TRBJ2-1
abundance: -
d_gene: TRBD2
v_gene: TRBV5-1
CDR3nt: TGCGCCAGCAGCCTCCTGGGACTAGCGGGACCCAATGAGCAGTTCTTC
CDR3aa: CASSLLGLAGPNEQFF